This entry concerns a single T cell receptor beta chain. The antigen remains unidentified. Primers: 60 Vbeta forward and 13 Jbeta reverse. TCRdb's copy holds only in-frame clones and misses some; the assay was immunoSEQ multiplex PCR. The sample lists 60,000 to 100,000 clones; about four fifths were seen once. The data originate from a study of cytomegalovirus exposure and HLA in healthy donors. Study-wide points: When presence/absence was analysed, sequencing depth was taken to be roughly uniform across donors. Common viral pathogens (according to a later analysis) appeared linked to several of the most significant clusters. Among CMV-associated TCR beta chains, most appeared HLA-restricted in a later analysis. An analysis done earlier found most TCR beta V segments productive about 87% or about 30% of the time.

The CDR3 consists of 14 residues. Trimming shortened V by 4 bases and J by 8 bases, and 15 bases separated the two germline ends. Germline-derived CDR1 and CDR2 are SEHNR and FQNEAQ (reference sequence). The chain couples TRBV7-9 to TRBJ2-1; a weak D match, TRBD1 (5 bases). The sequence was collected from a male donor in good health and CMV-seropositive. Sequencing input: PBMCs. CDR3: CASSSRTTWDEQFF. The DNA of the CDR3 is TGTGCCAGCAGCTCTAGGACAACCTGGGATGAGCAGTTCTTC.